This TCR beta chain was recorded in a study of CD8+ T cells in alopecia areata. Turning to the study itself: At a dose of 5 to 10 mg twice daily, oral tofacitinib was given to treated patients.

The treatment was: oral pan-JAK inhibitor, 5-10 mg twice daily. Reverse transcription of extracted RNA yielded cDNA, which provided the sequencing template. TCRdb's table, derived via immunoSEQ multiplex PCR, lists solely in-frame clones and lacks some. The repertoire holds around 110,000 clones, with roughly 89% as singletons. The CDR3 contains 13 residues. V was trimmed by 3 bases and J by 2 bases, leaving 9 bases between them. The germline CDR1 and CDR2 sequences are SGHRS and YFSETQ. The clonotype originates from a human donor with alopecia areata. This chain links TRBV5-1 with TRBJ2-7, with D possibly TRBD1 on 5 matching bases. The sequences come from CD8+ T cells sorted from blood, collected at week 24, from a patient treated with tofacitinib. In DNA form, the CDR3 reads TGCGCCAGCAGCTCGACAGATACCTACGAGCAGTACTTC. It codes for CASSSTDTYEQYF. Filled out from reference TRBV5-1 and TRBJ2-7, the complete variable domain reads KAGVTQTPRYLIKTRGQQVTLSCSPISGHRSVSWYQQTPGQGLQFLFEYFSETQRNKGNFPGRFSGRQFSNSRSEMNVSTLELGDSALYLCASSSTDTYEQYFGPGTRLTVT.